This TCR beta chain was sequenced in a study of CD8+ T cells in alopecia areata. About the study: Administration of oral tofacitinib to treated patients was at 5 to 10 mg twice daily. Findings and caveats of the study: Normal skin's resident alphabeta T cells are sequenced alongside lesional scalp T cells.

Extracted RNA was reverse transcribed into cDNA, the sequencing template. Generated by immunoSEQ multiplex PCR, the TCRdb table keeps only in-frame clones and is missing some. The profile covers more than 95,000 clones, with more than 35% appearing a single time and around 1.5% taken by the ten largest. CDR3 size: 14 residues. Trimming cost V 2 bases and J 0 bases, with 9 bases left between them. Germline CDR1 SGHRS, CDR2 YFSETQ. A few counts support this clone. What it recognizes is unknown. Patients with alopecia areata provided lesional scalp punch biopsies as well as peripheral blood. Sorting from PBMCs produced CD4+ and CD8+ T cells.

The sequence derives from a human donor with alopecia areata. The V and J genes are TRBV5-1 and TRBJ2-7; weak D call: TRBD1 (5 bases). The source material was CD4+ T cells sorted from blood. The DNA for the CDR3 is TGCGCCAGCAGCTTTTCGGACACCTCCTACGAGCAGTACTTC. Amino acid sequence: CASSFSDTSYEQYF.